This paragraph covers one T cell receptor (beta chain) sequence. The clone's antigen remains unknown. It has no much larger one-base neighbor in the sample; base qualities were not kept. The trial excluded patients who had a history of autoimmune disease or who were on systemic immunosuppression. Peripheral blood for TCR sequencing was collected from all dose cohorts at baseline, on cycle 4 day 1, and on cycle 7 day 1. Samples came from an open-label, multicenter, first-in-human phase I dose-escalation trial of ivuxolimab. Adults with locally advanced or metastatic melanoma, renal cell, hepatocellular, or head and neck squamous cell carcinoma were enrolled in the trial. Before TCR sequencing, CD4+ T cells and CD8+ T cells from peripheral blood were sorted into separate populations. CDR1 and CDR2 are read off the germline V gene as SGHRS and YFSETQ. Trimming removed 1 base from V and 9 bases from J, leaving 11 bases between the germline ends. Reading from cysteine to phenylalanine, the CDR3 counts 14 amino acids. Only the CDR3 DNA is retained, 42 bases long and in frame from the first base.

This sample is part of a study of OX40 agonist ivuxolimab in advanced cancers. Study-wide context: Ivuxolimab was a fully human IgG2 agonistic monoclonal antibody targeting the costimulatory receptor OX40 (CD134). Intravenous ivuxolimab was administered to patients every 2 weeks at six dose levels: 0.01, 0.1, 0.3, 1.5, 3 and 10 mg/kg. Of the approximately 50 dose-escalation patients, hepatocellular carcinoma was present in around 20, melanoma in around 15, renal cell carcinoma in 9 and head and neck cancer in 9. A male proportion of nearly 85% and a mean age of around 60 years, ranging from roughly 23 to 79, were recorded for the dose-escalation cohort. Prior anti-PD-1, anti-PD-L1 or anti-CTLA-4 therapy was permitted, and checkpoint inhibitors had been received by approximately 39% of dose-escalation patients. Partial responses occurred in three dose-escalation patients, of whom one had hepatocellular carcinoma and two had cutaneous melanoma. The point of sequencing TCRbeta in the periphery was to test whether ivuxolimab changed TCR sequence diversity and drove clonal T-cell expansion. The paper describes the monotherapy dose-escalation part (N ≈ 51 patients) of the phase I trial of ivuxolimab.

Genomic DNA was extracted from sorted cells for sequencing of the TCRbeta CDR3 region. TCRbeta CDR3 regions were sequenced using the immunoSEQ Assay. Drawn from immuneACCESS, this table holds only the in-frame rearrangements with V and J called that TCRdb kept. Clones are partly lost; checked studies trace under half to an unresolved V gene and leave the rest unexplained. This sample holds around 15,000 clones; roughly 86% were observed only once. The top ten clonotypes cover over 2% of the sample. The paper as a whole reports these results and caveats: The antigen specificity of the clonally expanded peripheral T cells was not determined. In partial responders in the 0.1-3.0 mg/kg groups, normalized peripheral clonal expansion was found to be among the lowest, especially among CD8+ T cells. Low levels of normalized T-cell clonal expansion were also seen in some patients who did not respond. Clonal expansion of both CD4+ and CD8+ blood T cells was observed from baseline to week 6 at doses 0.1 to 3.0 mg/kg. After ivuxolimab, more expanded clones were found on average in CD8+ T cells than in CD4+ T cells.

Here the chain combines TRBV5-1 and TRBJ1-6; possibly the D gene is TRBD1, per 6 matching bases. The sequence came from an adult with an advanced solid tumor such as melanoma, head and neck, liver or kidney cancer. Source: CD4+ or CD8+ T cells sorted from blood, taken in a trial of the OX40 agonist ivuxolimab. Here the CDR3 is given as CASSLNGGPSPLHF. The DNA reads TGCGCCAGCAGCTTGAACGGGGGCCCTTCACCCCTCCACTTT.